This TCR beta chain was found in a study of tumor-infiltrating lymphocytes in localized non-small cell lung cancer. Across the whole study: Each patient gave resected tumor and non-adjacent uninvolved lung tissue.

The J segment lost 6 bases and the V segment lost 5 bases, leaving 9 bases of the junction unmatched. The CDR3 runs to 15 residues. Germline CDR1 and CDR2: SGHTA and FQGNSA. Sequenced by immunoSEQ multiplex PCR; TCRdb stores in-frame clones only, minus some. In the table there are thousands of clones, 77% of which are singletons. The sequence derives from a human donor with non-small cell lung cancer. The chain joins TRBV7-2 to TRBJ2-1; 8 nucleotides line up with TRBD2. The specimen was lung tumor tissue. CDR3 in amino acids: CASSAAGVVGNEQFF. CDR3 DNA: TGTGCCAGCAGCGCAGCGGGAGTTGTGGGCAATGAGCAGTTCTTC.